These 11 T cell receptor beta chains came from one sample sequenced in a study of blood T cells in healthy people across ages. Then a second PCR, running about 6 to 12 cycles, was carried out with a sample-barcoded 5' primer and a J-beta primer mix. TCRdb recomputed calls from the 5' RACE reads with MiXCR, one row per CDR3 protein. The sample holds 760,000 or so distinct CDR3 sequences; roughly 25% are singletons and the top ten take 9.4%. These same data were also listed under a study on T cells of mothers and their children.

The sequenced material came from blood. The source is a boy aged 10-17 years in good health.

The table lists this clonotype with a few counts. This sequence joins TRBV18 and TRBJ1-2, with unresolved D. Trimming removed 2 bases at V and 0 bases at J, with 16 bases between. This CDR3 is built from 17 residues. The germline CDR1 and CDR2 sequences are KGHSH and LQKENI. The CDR3 sequence is CASSPSSVIAANYGYTF. The CDR3 DNA reads as TGTGCCAGCTCACCATCGTCAGTTATTGCAGCTAACTATGGCTACACCTTC.

The sample holds many counts of this clonotype. The V and J genes are TRBV12-3 or TRBV12-4 and TRBJ2-4, with a weak D call TRBD1 (6 bases). The CDR3 length is 16 residues. V was trimmed by 1 base and J by 0 bases, leaving 10 bases between them. CDR3 residues: CASSLGDTVAKNIQYF. Here the CDR3 DNA reads TGTGCCAGCAGTTTAGGGGACACCGTAGCCAAAAACATTCAGTACTTC.

This clonotype has just a few counts. The CDR3 DNA reads as TGTGCCAGCAGGGAACGGACAGGGGGCTACACTGAAGCTTTCTTT. Its translation is CASRERTGGYTEAFF. The chain links TRBV12-3 or TRBV12-4 to TRBJ1-1; 11 bases align to TRBD1. The CDR3 runs to 15 residues. Trimming took 6 bases from V and 3 from J; bases not matched to a gene: 6.

As to this clonotype: The junction does not match germline at one end; this may be a read error. The V and J genes are TRBV4-2 and TRBJ2-5; 10 bases map to TRBD1. The CDR3 length is 17 residues. Germline-derived CDR1 and CDR2 are LGHNA and YNFKEQ. DNA of the CDR3: TGTGCCAGCAGCCCCGGGACAGGGGTCGGTTTGGGAGAGACCCAGTGCTTC. This codes for CASSPGTGVGLGETQCF.

The genes are TRBV20-1 and TRBJ2-1, with D perhaps TRBD1 (6 bases). Germline CDR1 and CDR2: DFQATT and SNEGSKA (reference sequence). The germline V and J ends were trimmed by 6 bases and 2 bases, with 14 bases remaining between them. The CDR3 runs 14 residues. The CDR3 sequence is CSATGDKAYNEQFF. CDR3 coding DNA: TGCAGTGCAACCGGGGACAAAGCCTACAATGAGCAGTTCTTC.

The DNA for the CDR3 is TGTGCCAGTACCCCAATTGGTGCGGGGGGGCGGTACAATGAGCAGTTCTTC. Its translation is CASTPIGAGGRYNEQFF. This chain connects TRBV19 to TRBJ2-1; 9 nucleotides line up with TRBD2. The CDR3 has 17 residues. Trimming cost V 7 bases and J 4 bases; bases outside gene matches: 14. The germline CDR1 and CDR2 sequences are LNHDA and SQIVND (reference sequence).

The chain joins TRBV29-1 to TRBJ1-1, with D maybe TRBD1 (6 bases). The CDR3 runs 12 residues. CDR1 and CDR2 (germline): SQVTM, ANQGSEA. V was trimmed by 7 bases and J by 1 base, leaving 10 bases between them. CDR3 protein: CSAWGQNTEAFF. CDR3 bases: TGCAGCGCCTGGGGGCAGAACACTGAAGCTTTCTTT.

The V gene is TRBV12-3 or TRBV12-4, the J gene TRBJ2-7, with TRBD1 identical over 9 bases. The J call may be faulty, since TRBJ2-5 better matches the DNA end. There are 15 residues in the CDR3. The CDR3 sequence is CASSPEDRGRETQYF. The DNA for the CDR3 is TGTGCCAGCAGTCCCGAGGACAGGGGAAGAGAGACCCAGTACTTC.

The rearrangement links TRBV28 to TRBJ2-3, with 8 bases that match TRBD1. The CDR3 is 15 residues long. Germline CDR1 reads MDHEN; CDR2 reads SYDVKM. With 5 bases clipped from V and 2 bases from J, the junction kept 6 bases outside the gene matches. The CDR3, as DNA: TGTGCCAGCAGTAACCCGGGACAGGACACAGATACGCAGTATTTT. Encoded protein: CASSNPGQDTDTQYF.

J is TRBJ2-3 and V is TRBV4-1; TRBD2 matches 11 bases. J was trimmed by 4 bases and V by 2 bases; bases with no gene match: 5. This CDR3 region has 16 residues. CDR1 MGHRA and CDR2 YSYEKL come from the germline V gene. The CDR3 loop reads CASSQPLAGVADTQYF. In DNA, the CDR3 is TGCGCCAGCAGCCAACCACTAGCGGGAGTTGCAGATACGCAGTATTTT.

The sample holds a few counts of this clonotype. The rearrangement links TRBV29-1 to TRBJ2-1; possibly TRBD2 for D (6 bases). Germline CDR1 reads SQVTM; CDR2 reads ANQGSEA. This CDR3 spans 14 amino acids. The V gene lost 2 bases and the J gene lost 4 bases, with 12 bases spanning the gap. Here the CDR3 DNA reads TGCAGCGTTGAAATGGCTAGCGCATACAATGAGCAGTTCTTC. Its protein product is CSVEMASAYNEQFF.